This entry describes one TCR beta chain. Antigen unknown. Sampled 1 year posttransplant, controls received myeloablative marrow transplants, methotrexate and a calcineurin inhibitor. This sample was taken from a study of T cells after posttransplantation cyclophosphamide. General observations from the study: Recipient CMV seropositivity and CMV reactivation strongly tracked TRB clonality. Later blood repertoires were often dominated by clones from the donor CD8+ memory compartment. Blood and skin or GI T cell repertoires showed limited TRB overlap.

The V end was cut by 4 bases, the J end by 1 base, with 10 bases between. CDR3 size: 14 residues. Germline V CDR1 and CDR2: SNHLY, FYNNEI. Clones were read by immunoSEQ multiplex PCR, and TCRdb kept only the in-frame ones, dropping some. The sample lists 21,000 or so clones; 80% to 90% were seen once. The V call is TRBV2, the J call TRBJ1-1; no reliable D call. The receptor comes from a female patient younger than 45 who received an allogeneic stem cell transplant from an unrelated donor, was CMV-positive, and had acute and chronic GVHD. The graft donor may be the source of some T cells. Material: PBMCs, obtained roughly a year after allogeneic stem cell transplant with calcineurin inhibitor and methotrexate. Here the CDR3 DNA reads TGTGCCAGCAGTGCTCTGAACTCGAACACTGAAGCTTTCTTT. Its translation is CASSALNSNTEAFF.